This T cell receptor beta chain is drawn from a study of blood T cells in healthy people across ages (dated by TCRdb to about 2015). For context, the study as a whole: In model experiments, template switching captured roughly one uniquely barcoded TCR beta cDNA molecule for every two T cells. Age-related changes in TCR beta repertoire diversity were measured in the study by deep sequencing normalized with unique cDNA molecular identifiers. Four age groups were formed from the donors: young (average about 17 years), middle-aged (just under 40), aged (around 68) and long-lived (about 80). To avoid experimental bias, donors of different ages were distributed randomly across sequencing lanes. For two donors (one aged 18 to 29 and one aged 80 or older), the study analyzed two additional independent replicas of 1 million unique cDNA reads from the same blood draw.

Between the V and J ends, shortened by 1 base and 5 bases respectively, the junction contains 5 bases. Taken from the germline V gene (reference sequence), the CDR1 and CDR2 loops are GTSNPN and SVGIG. The CDR3 covers 11 residues, taking in both the cysteine and the phenylalanine. Only the CDR3 DNA stays, 33 bases, in frame from base 1. Donors were around 37 systemically healthy Caucasian individuals from Russia aged 6 to 90 years. About 9.1 milliliters of peripheral blood were collected from each donor into EDTA-treated Vacutainer tubes. Ficoll-Paque density-gradient centrifugation was used to isolate PBMCs, with at least 7 million per sample. Trizol reagent was used to extract total RNA from the PBMCs, yielding at least 5 micrograms per sample. The percentages of naive CD45RAhigh/CD27high T cells were determined by flow cytometry on a PBMC aliquot from every donor. Libraries were prepared through 5' RACE. The reads were generated on an Illumina HiSeq 2500. A second roughly 7 to 11 cycle PCR used a sample-barcoded 5' primer and a J-beta primer mix. Each TCR beta cDNA molecule received a unique molecular identifier from a template-switch 5' adaptor carrying 12 random nucleotides. Each sample yielded at least 2.5 million CDR3-containing paired-end reads. First-strand cDNA was synthesized from all RNA with the Mint cDNA synthesis kit, primed by a TRBC-specific oligonucleotide. After uracil-DNA glycosylase treatment, a first 18-cycle PCR used universal primers M1SS and BC2_uni_R on all cDNA. The paper's processing steps were these. Normalization of each sample was performed by random selection of 1 million high-quality reads, each carrying a distinct molecular identifier. Instead of being binned into consensus sequences, reads that shared molecular identifiers were thrown out. MiTCR, with a Q25 quality threshold and the strictest error-elimination algorithm, was used for CDR3 identification, clonotype clustering and error correction. Lower-bound total TCR beta diversity was estimated with a nonparametric unseen species model using Euler transformation. Clones were called with MiXCR by TCRdb after fastp trimmed the public reads at Q25, and only in-frame beta chains were retained. Rows are combined by CDR3 protein, so each entry shows the most common genes and DNA. TCRdb's processing, not the authors' own work, is the source of the V and J calls. The sample has 1.5 million to 2 million distinct CDR3 sequences on record, under 30% of them singletons. The biggest ten clones account for less than 9.5% of the sample.

Note on this clonotype: Its antigen is unknown. No per-base quality is available; no much larger clone lies one base away.

What the research found in general, with its limitations: Estimates of total diversity from one million sequenced T cells were regarded as lower bounds and underestimates. Observed TCR beta diversity correlated strongly with the percentage of naive T cells measured by flow cytometry. Because donor CMV infection status was unknown, age-related changes in expanded clonotypes were potentially confounded. Observed TCR beta diversity per million T cells fell roughly linearly with age, and a significant reduction was already apparent by age about 43. Compared with the aged group, the long-lived group had more naive CD4+ T cells, fewer expanded clones and increased TCR diversity, suggesting age selection. Conclusive comparison of naive and antigen-experienced compartments was prevented by the profiling of bulk unsorted PBMCs.

Sequences were obtained from blood. This receptor was taken from a woman in her 30s in good health. This chain joins TRBV30 to TRBJ2-5; no D gene call is confident. The sequence in DNA is TGTGCCTGGAGTGGGGTTGAGACCCAGTACTTC. It specifies CAWSGVETQYF.